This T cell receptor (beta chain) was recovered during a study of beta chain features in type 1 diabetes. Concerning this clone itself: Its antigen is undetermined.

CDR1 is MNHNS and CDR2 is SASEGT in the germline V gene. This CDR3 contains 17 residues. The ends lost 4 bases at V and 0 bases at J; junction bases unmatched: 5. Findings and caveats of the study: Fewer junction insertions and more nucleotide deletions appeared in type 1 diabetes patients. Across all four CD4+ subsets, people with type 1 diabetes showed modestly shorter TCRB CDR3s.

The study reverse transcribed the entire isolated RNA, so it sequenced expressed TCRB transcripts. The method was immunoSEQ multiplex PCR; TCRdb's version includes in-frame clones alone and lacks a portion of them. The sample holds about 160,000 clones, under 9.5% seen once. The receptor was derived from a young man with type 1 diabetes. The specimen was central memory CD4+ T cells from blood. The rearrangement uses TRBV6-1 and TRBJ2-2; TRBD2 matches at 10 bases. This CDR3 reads CASSVGTSVTNTGELFF. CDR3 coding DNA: TGTGCCAGCAGTGTCGGGACTAGCGTGACGAACACCGGGGAGCTGTTTTTT.